The 11 T cell receptor beta chains in this list originate from one sample, sequenced in a study of CD8 T cells in Susac syndrome (dated by TCRdb to between 2019 and 2020). The receptor library was made with the immunoSEQ multiplex PCR assay. RNA was extracted using the RNeasy kit, and about 0.45 to 1 ug of the RNA was reverse transcribed with random hexamers. TCRdb handled the public reads itself, with Q25 trimming in fastp and clone calling in MiXCR, and kept productive beta chains. Here each entry gathers all rows of one CDR3 protein and keeps the most common genes and DNA. This sample comprises 150,000 to 180,000 distinct CDR3 sequences, about 95% of them detected only once. Of the sample, about 0.17% is held by the ten largest clones. Sequenced material: CD4+ T cells from PBMCs. The receptors were sampled from a human donor with Susac syndrome.

The chain employs TRBV13 and TRBJ2-4, with D hard to call. CDR1 PRHDT and CDR2 FYEKMQ come from the germline V gene (reference sequence). V was clipped by 0 bases and J by 6 bases, with 6 bases between them. This CDR3 spans 13 amino acids. The CDR3 region is CASSLGRTNIQYF. Here the CDR3 DNA reads TGTGCCAGCAGCTTAGGCCGGACAAACATTCAGTACTTC.

The chain has TRBV6-1 and TRBJ2-1; either TRBD1 or TRBD2 may supply D (6 bases each). The CDR3 is 16 residues long. The germline V and J ends were trimmed by 1 base and 3 bases, with 13 bases remaining between them. Per the germline V gene, CDR1 is MNHNS and CDR2 is SASEGT. CDR3 region: CASSEVGGGLYNEQFF. CDR3 nucleotides: TGTGCCAGCAGTGAAGTCGGGGGCGGCCTCTACAATGAGCAGTTCTTC.

The chain joins TRBV27 to TRBJ1-5; D remains ambiguous. The germline CDR1 and CDR2 sequences are MNHEY and SMNVEV (reference sequence). V shed 5 bases and J shed 6 bases, with 14 bases lying between them. CDR3 size: 14 residues. CDR3 sequence (DNA): TGTGCCAGCAGTCCCCAAAATGAGGGTCAGCCCCAGCATTTT. It encodes CASSPQNEGQPQHF.

The V call is TRBV29-1, the J call TRBJ2-7; D unclear. Germline-derived CDR1 and CDR2 are SQVTM and ANQGSEA. The CDR3 covers 14 residues. With 6 bases removed from V and 3 bases from J, the gap between germline ends came to 18 bases. The CDR3 nucleotides are TGCAGCGTGCTCCGACGAGTGGCAGACTACGAGCAGTACTTC. Its translation is CSVLRRVADYEQYF.

V gene TRBV7-9 combines with J gene TRBJ1-6; D gene uncertain. Germline V lookup: CDR1 SEHNR, CDR2 FQNEAQ (reference sequence). The length of the CDR3 is 12 residues. Trimming cost V 5 bases and J 9 bases, with 8 bases left between them. The CDR3 loop is CASSEAGSPLHF. The DNA of the CDR3 is TGTGCCAGCAGCGAGGCAGGTTCACCCCTCCACTTT.

The chain employs TRBV2 and TRBJ1-1; D unclear. Trimming shortened V by 1 base and J by 4 bases, and 10 bases separated the two germline ends. The CDR3 spans 14 residues. CDR1 is SNHLY and CDR2 is FYNNEI in the germline V gene. The CDR3 sequence is CASSEEVKVTEAFF. As DNA, the CDR3 is TGTGCCAGCAGTGAAGAGGTCAAGGTCACTGAAGCTTTCTTT. The entire variable domain, with the rest obtained from reference TRBV2 and TRBJ1-1, is as follows: EPEVTQTPSHQVTQMGQEVILRCVPISNHLYFYWYRQILGQKVEFLVSFYNNEISEKSEIFDDQFSVERPDGSNFTLKIRSTKLEDSAMYFCASSEEVKVTEAFFGQGTRLTVV.

The J gene is TRBJ1-2, the V gene TRBV19; TRBD1 agrees at 8 bases. V shed 7 bases and J 8 bases; nucleotides not matched to a gene: 24. CDR3 size: 18 residues. Germline V gene lookup returns CDR1 LNHDA and CDR2 SQIVND (reference sequence). The CDR3 DNA reads as TGTGCCAGTACCTCATCAGGGGCTCCGGCAGGGGGCGCCGGGGGCTACACCTTC. Amino acids: CASTSSGAPAGGAGGYTF.

The chain couples TRBV25-1 to TRBJ2-1, with 8 bases aligning to TRBD2. J was trimmed by 10 bases and V by 6 bases; bases with no gene match: 11. Germline-derived CDR1 and CDR2 are MGHDK and SYGVNS. The CDR3 contains 14 residues. CDR3 DNA sequence: TGTGCCAGCAGCCATCGGGGGGGGCCAGCCGAGCAGTTCTTC. The encoded protein is CASSHRGGPAEQFF.

The V and J genes are TRBV12-3 or TRBV12-4 and TRBJ2-3; 8 bases match TRBD1. J lost 1 base, V lost 6 bases, and 6 bases had no gene match. This CDR3 has 15 residues. The CDR3 region is CASRRTGMGTDTQYF. Written as DNA, the CDR3 is TGTGCCAGCAGGCGGACAGGGATGGGCACAGATACGCAGTATTTT.

This chain connects TRBV29-1 to TRBJ2-3; D is uncertain. V was pared by 3 bases and J by 2 bases, with 18 bases between. This CDR3 comprises 16 residues. Germline-derived CDR1 and CDR2 are SQVTM and ANQGSEA. The CDR3 DNA reads TGCAGCGTTGAGCTCCCCCCCATTAAATTCACAGATACGCAGTATTTT. Translating it yields CSVELPPIKFTDTQYF.

The chain links TRBV21-1 to TRBJ2-7; the table's D call, TRBD2, has no DNA check behind it. TRBV21-1 is a pseudogene locus. The CDR3 loop spans 15 amino acids. CDR3 loop: CASSVGGDSSYEQYF. The DNA of the CDR3 is TGTGCCAGCAGCGTTGGAGGGGACAGTTCCTACGAGCAGTACTTC.